The TCR beta chain under discussion was sequenced for a study of blood T cell repertoires in COVID-19. Study-level information: Researchers got acute and convalescent COVID-19 samples from the United States, Italy and Spain. T cells, B-cell-depleted T cells, or PBMCs supplied cDNA or gDNA.

This clone was seen only a few times. The CDR3 runs 14 residues. The V segment lost 1 base and the J segment 9 bases; nucleotides outside the gene matches: 4. Looked up from germline, CDR1 is SEHNR and CDR2 is FQNEAQ (reference sequence). Produced via immunoSEQ multiplex PCR; TCRdb's table is partial and in-frame only. The data contain approximately 260,000 clones, around 78% of them singletons. The rearrangement joins TRBV7-9 to TRBJ2-1; 9 positions match TRBD1. This TCR was sampled from a man in his fifties or sixties who had recovered from COVID-19. The sequenced material came from peripheral blood. Here the CDR3 DNA reads TGTGCCAGCAGCTTAGGGGGACAGGGAGGTGAGCAGTTCTTC. It specifies CASSLGGQGGEQFF.